This TCR beta chain was captured in a study of T cell responses to AZD1222 COVID-19 vaccine. The protocol was immunoSEQ multiplex PCR, while the TCRdb copy is restricted to in-frame clones and leaves out a portion. The sample has approximately 130,000 clones, approximately 88% seen once. Trimming removed 1 base from V and 0 bases from J, with 11 bases in between. CDR1 and CDR2 from the germline V gene are KGHSH and LQKENI. The CDR3 spans 16 residues. The clonotype originates from an adult who received the AZD1222 COVID-19 vaccine. The sample here was peripheral blood, taken 28 days after the second AZD1222 dose. The chain joins TRBV18 to TRBJ2-3; D gene uncertain. CDR3 DNA: TGTGCCAGCTCACCACAGTTCTCAGAGAGCACAGATACGCAGTATTTT. Its translation is CASSPQFSESTDTQYF.